This TCR beta chain was profiled in a study of cytomegalovirus exposure and HLA in healthy donors. The study ran its PCR with 60 Vbeta and 13 Jbeta primers. Some clones are missing from TCRdb's copy, which holds only in-frame ones; the method was immunoSEQ multiplex PCR. The sample gives roughly 84,000 clones, 78% of which show up once; 4.5% to 7% is in the top ten. The CDR3 covers 18 residues. Trimming stripped 6 bases from V and 1 base from J, with 21 bases between. CDR1 and CDR2 from the germline V gene are MDHEN and SYDVKM. This sequence was found in a male donor in good health and CMV-seropositive. The sample comprised PBMCs. The genes are TRBV28 and TRBJ1-4; D possibly corresponds to TRBD1 (5 bases). The CDR3 protein is CASRSPRGVKLTNEKLFF. CDR3 bases: TGTGCCAGCAGATCCCCCCGGGGGGTGAAGTTAACTAATGAAAAACTGTTTTTT.